Given below is one T cell receptor (beta chain) in context. The antigen is unknown. Time point of the sample: week 35, safety follow-up. What each vaccine dose contained was 300 ug of mutant IDH1 20-mer peptide, accompanied by topical imiquimod. The sample is drawn from a study of a mutant IDH1 vaccine in newly diagnosed glioma. In the study overall: Vaccination followed radiotherapy alone by 4-6 weeks, or accompanied temozolomide cycles.

V gave up 4 bases and J gave up 2 bases; unmatched junction bases: 10. CDR1 is SGHAT and CDR2 is FQNNGV in the germline V gene. This CDR3 is built from 17 residues. Data came from immunoSEQ multiplex PCR; TCRdb stores just in-frame clones and leaves some out. The table records 55,000 to 65,000 clones, 84% of them present only once. The TCR sequence derives from a man aged 25-45 years with glioma. Sequenced material: PBMCs, taken from a glioma patient whose treatment included an IDH1 peptide vaccine. This chain uses TRBV11-2 with TRBJ2-3; 9 nucleotides align to TRBD1. For the CDR3, the DNA is TGTGCCAGCAGCTCCTCTTACGGGACAGGGATCACAGATACGCAGTATTTT. It specifies CASSSSYGTGITDTQYF.